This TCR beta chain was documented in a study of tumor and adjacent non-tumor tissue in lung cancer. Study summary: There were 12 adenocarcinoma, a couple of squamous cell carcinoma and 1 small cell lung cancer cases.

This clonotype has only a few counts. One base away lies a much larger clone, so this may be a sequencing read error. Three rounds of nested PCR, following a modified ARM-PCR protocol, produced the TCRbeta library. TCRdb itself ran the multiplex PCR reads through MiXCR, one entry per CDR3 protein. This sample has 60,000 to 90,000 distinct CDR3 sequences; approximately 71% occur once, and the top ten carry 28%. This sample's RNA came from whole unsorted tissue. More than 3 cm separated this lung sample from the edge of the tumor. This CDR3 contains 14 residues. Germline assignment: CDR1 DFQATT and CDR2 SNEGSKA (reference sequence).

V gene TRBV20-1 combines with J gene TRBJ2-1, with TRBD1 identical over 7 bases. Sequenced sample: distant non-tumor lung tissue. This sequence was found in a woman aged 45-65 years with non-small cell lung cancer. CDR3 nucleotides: TGCAGTACTAGGGGGCAGACCGTCTACAATGAGCAGTTCTTC. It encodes CSTRGQTVYNEQFF.